Listed here are 12 T cell receptor beta chains from one sample, sequenced in a study of OX40 agonist ivuxolimab in advanced cancers. The data were produced by immunoSEQ multiplex PCR, yet TCRdb's version contains in-frame clones alone and is incomplete. The sample lists roughly 100,000 clones, roughly 93% occurring once. The sample in question was CD4+ or CD8+ T cells sorted from blood, obtained in a trial of the OX40 agonist ivuxolimab. Receptors originate from an adult with an advanced solid tumor such as melanoma, head and neck, liver or kidney cancer.

The CDR3 DNA is TGTGCCAGCAGCTTGGGATTGGGTTCCTACAATGAGCAGTTCTTC. Amino acid sequence: CASSLGLGSYNEQFF. This chain connects TRBV5-5 to TRBJ2-1; D gene ambiguous. Germline V gene lookup returns CDR1 SGHKS and CDR2 YYEKEE (reference sequence). V lost 0 bases to trimming and J lost 1 base, with 8 bases between them. This CDR3 spans 15 amino acids.

V gene TRBV6-1 combines with J gene TRBJ1-5, with D possibly TRBD1 on 6 matching bases. The CDR3 length is 16 residues. The germline CDR1 and CDR2 sequences are MNHNS and SASEGT. The V end lost 1 base, the J end lost 3 bases, and 13 bases lay between the germline ends. The CDR3 sequence is CASSEDGYRDNQPQHF. In DNA, the CDR3 is TGTGCCAGCAGTGAAGACGGCTACAGGGACAATCAGCCCCAGCATTTT.

The CDR3: CASALGTGQGKETQYF. CDR3 DNA: TGTGCCAGCGCCTTGGGGACGGGACAGGGGAAAGAGACCCAGTACTTC. The rearrangement links TRBV9 to TRBJ2-5, with 10 bases fitting TRBD1. Germline CDR1 reads SGDLS; CDR2 reads YYNGEE. The CDR3 runs 16 residues. V shed 7 bases and J 3 bases; nucleotides not matched to a gene: 12.

V is TRBV27 and J is TRBJ2-1; D is unclear. CDR1 and CDR2 from the germline V gene are MNHEY and SMNVEV (reference sequence). This CDR3 spans 14 amino acids. The ends were cut back, 0 bases at V and 12 bases at J, with 15 bases in the middle. The DNA for the CDR3 is TGTGCCAGCAGTTTATCGCCAGGACGGGTTCGGCAGTTCTTC. The encoded protein is CASSLSPGRVRQFF.

The DNA for the CDR3 is TGTGCCAGCGGGGGACTAGCGGGAGAGGAAACGCAGTATTTT. It encodes CASGGLAGEETQYF. The rearrangement links TRBV6-5 to TRBJ2-3; 14 bases agree with TRBD2. This CDR3 spans 14 amino acids. Losses at the gene ends were 8 bases for V and 9 bases for J; bases not matched to a gene: 7. CDR1 and CDR2 (germline): MNHEY, SVGAGI.

The rearrangement links TRBV4-2 to TRBJ1-2; D might be TRBD1 (5 bases). This CDR3 comprises 14 residues. Germline CDR1 and CDR2: LGHNA and YNFKEQ. V was shortened by 0 bases and J by 6 bases, with 11 bases between the two germline ends. In DNA, the CDR3 is TGTGCCAGCAGCCAAGATCGGGGGAGGCATGGCTACACCTTC. Protein: CASSQDRGRHGYTF.

This chain links TRBV4-1 with TRBJ1-2; D unresolved. V lost 2 bases to trimming and J lost 5 bases, with 18 bases between them. The germline V gene has CDR1 MGHRA and CDR2 YSYEKL. The CDR3 is 16 residues long. CDR3 coding DNA: TGCGCCAGCAGCCAACCTCGGCATGGAGGAGAGTATGGCTACACCTTC. It codes for CASSQPRHGGEYGYTF.

As to this clone: This sample also contains other DNA sequences that code for the same CDR3. This chain links TRBV7-2 with TRBJ1-1; D unclear. The CDR3 is 13 amino acids. Between the trimmed V and J ends, which lost 5 bases and 1 base, there was a span of 8 bases. Germline loops: CDR1 SGHTA, CDR2 FQGNSA. Written as DNA, the CDR3 is TGTGCCAGCAGCCTTGGACGGAACACTGAAGCTTTCTTT. Its translation: CASSLGRNTEAFF.

This clone was observed a handful of times. This chain joins TRBV30 and TRBJ1-1; no reliable D call. The CDR3 covers 11 residues. Germline CDR1 GTSNPN, CDR2 SVGIG (reference sequence). Trimming cost V 5 bases and J 1 base, with 5 bases left between them. The CDR3 DNA sequence: TGTGCCTGGCGATCGAACACTGAAGCTTTCTTT. Protein product: CAWRSNTEAFF.

The rearrangement uses TRBV7-2 and TRBJ1-2, with no clear D. V lost 5 bases and J lost 4, with 17 bases in between. CDR3 length: 15 amino acids. The germline CDR1 and CDR2 sequences are SGHTA and FQGNSA. CDR3 DNA: TGTGCCAGCAGCGCCCGGACGTCCGTTGGCTATGGCTACACCTTC. It specifies CASSARTSVGYGYTF.

V is TRBV30 and J is TRBJ1-3; D is possibly TRBD1 (5 bases). Germline V CDR1 and CDR2: GTSNPN, SVGIG (reference sequence). The ends were cut back, 0 bases at V and 5 bases at J, with 8 bases in the middle. The CDR3 is made up of 13 amino acids. The CDR3 region has the DNA TGTGCCTGGAGTGTTGGGGGAAGAAACACCATATATTTT. This codes for CAWSVGGRNTIYF. Supplemented by reference TRBV30 and TRBJ1-3, the full variable domain reads SQTIHQWPATLVQPVGSPLSLECTVEGTSNPNLYWYRQAAGRGLQLLFYSVGIGQISSEVPQNLSASRPQDRQFILSSKKLLLSDSGFYLCAWSVGGRNTIYFGEGSWLTVV.

In DNA form, the CDR3 reads TGTGCCAGCAGCCAAAGGGGGACCCGCGGGAGCCCCAATGAGCAGTTCTTC. Amino acid sequence: CASSQRGTRGSPNEQFF. This rearrangement joins TRBV4-2 to TRBJ2-1; D is possibly TRBD2 (7 bases). The CDR3 totals 17 residues. Germline loops: CDR1 LGHNA, CDR2 YNFKEQ. V was trimmed by 2 bases and J by 6 bases, leaving 20 bases between them.